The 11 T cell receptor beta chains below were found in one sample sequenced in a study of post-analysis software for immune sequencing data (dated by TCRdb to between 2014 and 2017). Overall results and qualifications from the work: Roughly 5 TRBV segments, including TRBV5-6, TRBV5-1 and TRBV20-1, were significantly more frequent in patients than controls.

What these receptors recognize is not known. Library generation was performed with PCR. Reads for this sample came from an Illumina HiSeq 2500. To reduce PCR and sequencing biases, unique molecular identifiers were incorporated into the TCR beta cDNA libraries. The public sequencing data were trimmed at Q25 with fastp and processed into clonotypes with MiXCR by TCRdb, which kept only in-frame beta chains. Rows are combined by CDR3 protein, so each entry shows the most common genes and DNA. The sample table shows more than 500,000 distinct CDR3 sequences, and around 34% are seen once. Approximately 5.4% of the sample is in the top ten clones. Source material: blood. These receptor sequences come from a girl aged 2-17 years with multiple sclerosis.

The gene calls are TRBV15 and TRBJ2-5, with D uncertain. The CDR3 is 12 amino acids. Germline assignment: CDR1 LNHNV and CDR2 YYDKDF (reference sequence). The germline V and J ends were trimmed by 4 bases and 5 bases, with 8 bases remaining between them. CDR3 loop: CATSNIGETQYF. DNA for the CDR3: TGTGCCACCAGCAACATAGGGGAGACCCAGTACTTC. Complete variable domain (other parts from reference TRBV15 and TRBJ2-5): DAMVIQNPRYQVTQFGKPVTLSCSQTLNHNVMYWYQQKSSQAPKLLFHYYDKDFNNEADTPDNFQSRRPNTSFCFLDIRSPGLGDTAMYLCATSNIGETQYFGPGTRLLVL.

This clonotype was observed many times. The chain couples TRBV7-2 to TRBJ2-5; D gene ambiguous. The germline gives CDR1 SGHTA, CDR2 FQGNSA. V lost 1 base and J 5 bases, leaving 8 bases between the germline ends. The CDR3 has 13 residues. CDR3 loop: CASSLVGGETQYF. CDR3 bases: TGTGCCAGCAGCTTAGTAGGTGGGGAGACCCAGTACTTC.

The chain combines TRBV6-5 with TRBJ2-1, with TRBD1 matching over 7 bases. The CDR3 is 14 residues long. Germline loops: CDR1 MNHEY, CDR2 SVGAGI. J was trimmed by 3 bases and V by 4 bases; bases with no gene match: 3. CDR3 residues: CASSSGQIYNEQFF. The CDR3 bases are TGTGCCAGCAGTTCGGGACAGATCTACAATGAGCAGTTCTTC.

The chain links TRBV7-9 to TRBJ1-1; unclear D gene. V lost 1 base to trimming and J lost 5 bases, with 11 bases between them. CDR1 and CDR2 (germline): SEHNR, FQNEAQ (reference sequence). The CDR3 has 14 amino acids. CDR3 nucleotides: TGTGCCAGCAGCTTAGATAGGGAGGTGACTGAAGCTTTCTTT. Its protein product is CASSLDREVTEAFF.

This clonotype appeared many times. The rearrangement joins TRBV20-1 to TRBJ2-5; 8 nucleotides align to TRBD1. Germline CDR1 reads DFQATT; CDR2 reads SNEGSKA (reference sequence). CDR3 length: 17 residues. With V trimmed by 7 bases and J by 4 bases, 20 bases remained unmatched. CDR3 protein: CSGALQGGRTPTETQYF. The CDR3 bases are TGCAGTGGAGCCCTACAGGGGGGTAGAACACCTACAGAGACCCAGTACTTC.

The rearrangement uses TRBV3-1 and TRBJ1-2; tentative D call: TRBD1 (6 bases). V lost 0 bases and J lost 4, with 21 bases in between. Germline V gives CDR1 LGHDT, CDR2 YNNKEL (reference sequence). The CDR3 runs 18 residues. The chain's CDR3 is CASSQEAGAGSETYGYTF. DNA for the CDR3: TGTGCCAGCAGCCAAGAAGCGGGGGCCGGGAGCGAGACCTATGGCTACACCTTC.

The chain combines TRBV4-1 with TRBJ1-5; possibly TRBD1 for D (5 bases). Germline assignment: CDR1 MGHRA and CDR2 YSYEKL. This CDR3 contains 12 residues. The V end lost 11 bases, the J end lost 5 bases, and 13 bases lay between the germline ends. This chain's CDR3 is CAAKGVYQPQHF. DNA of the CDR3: TGCGCCGCAAAAGGGGTCTATCAGCCCCAGCATTTT.

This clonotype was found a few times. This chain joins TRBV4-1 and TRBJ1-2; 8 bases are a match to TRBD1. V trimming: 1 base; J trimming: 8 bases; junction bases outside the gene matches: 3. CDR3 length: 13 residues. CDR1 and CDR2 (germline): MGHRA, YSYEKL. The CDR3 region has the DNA TGCGCCAGCAGCCAAGGACAGGGGATAGGCTACACCTTC. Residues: CASSQGQGIGYTF.

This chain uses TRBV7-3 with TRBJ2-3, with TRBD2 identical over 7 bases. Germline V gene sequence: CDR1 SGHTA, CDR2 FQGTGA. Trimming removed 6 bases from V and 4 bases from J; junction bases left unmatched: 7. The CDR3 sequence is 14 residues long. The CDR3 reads CASSSRGRADTQYF. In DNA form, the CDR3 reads TGTGCCAGCAGTTCCCGGGGGAGGGCAGATACGCAGTATTTT.

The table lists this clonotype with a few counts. The CDR3 region has the DNA TGCAGTGCTAGGGACAGGGGGCGTTACAATGAGCAGTTCTTC. It specifies CSARDRGRYNEQFF. The J gene is TRBJ2-1, the V gene TRBV20-1; TRBD1 aligns across 11 bases. V dropped 3 bases and J dropped 4; count of bases not matched to a gene: 2. The CDR3 is 14 residues long. CDR1 and CDR2 (germline): DFQATT, SNEGSKA (reference sequence).

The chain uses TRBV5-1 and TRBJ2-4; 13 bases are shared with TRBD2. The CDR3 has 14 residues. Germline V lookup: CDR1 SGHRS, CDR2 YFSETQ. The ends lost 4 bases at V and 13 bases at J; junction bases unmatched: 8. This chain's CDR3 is CASSGGLAGVEQYF. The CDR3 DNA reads TGCGCCAGCAGCGGAGGACTAGCGGGGGTGGAGCAGTACTTC.